The clone carrying this T cell receptor beta chain was recorded a few times. Antigen unknown. This sample stems from a study of Graves' ophthalmopathy and Graves' hyperthyroidism. Germline CDR1 is PRHDT and CDR2 is FYEKMQ (reference sequence). V dropped 5 bases and J dropped 4; count of bases not matched to a gene: 7. The CDR3 runs 14 residues. RNA transcripts were the source from which TCR beta CDR3 regions were amplified. An initial RT-PCR round employing HTBI primers preceded a second-round multiplex PCR. In TCRdb, the multiplex PCR reads were re-called with MiXCR into one record per CDR3 protein. The sample lists about 740,000 distinct CDR3 sequences; around 40% were seen once. Study results and caveats: Appearing in blood as well were most expanded thyroid clonotypes above 0.001 frequency.

With a duration under 3 months, ophthalmopathy in the donors showed moderate-to-severe activity, CAS ≥3 and NOSPECS ≥4. An approximately 10 ml volume of fresh peripheral blood provided the PBMCs. Sequenced: peripheral blood. This sequence joins TRBV13 and TRBJ1-1; 7 bases align to TRBD1. The TCR comes from an adult man with Graves' ophthalmopathy. The CDR3 spells CASSPQGMSTEAFF. CDR3 DNA: TGTGCCAGCAGCCCACAGGGGATGAGCACTGAAGCTTTCTTT.